These T cell receptor beta chains were read from a single sample in a study of blood T cell repertoires in COVID-19. The assay was immunoSEQ multiplex PCR, and TCRdb's table has in-frame clones only and misses some. The sample has tens of thousands of clones; about 77% are singletons. Sequencing was done on a sample of peripheral blood. The receptors here all came from a man aged 65 to 85 with active or convalescent COVID-19. Each CDR3 is given with its conserved first and last residue. A D gene is named only where the DNA matches it firmly. Clone size is shown for a subset of rows, as once, few, many or a class of expanded clone.

>TRBV11-3|-|-|TRBJ2-7
TGTGCCAGCAGCTTAGATGGGACACCGACCTACGAGCAGTACTTC
CASSLDGTPTYEQYF
>TRBV5-6|-|-|TRBJ2-2
TGTGCCAGCGGGTTGAGGGCGGCCGGGGAGCTGTTTTTT
CASGLRAAGELFF
>TRBV6-2/TRBV6-3|-|-|TRBJ2-1
TGTGCCAGCAGTTACGCGGGCTATGAGCAGTTCTTC
CASSYAGYEQFF
>TRBV2|-|TRBD1|TRBJ1-2
TGTGCCAGCAGTGAGGGACAGGGCTATGGCTACACCTTC
CASSEGQGYGYTF
>TRBV6-5|-|-|TRBJ2-2
TGTGCCAGCAGCCGACTAGTCGGGTCCGGGGAGCTGTTTTTT
CASSRLVGSGELFF
>TRBV6-2/TRBV6-3|-|TRBD2|TRBJ2-5
TGTGCCAGCGGTTTGCGGGAGTATGAGACCCAGTACTTC
CASGLREYETQYF
>TRBV28|-|TRBD2|TRBJ2-1
TGTGCCAGCAGTTTAAAGACCTACTGGACTAGCAGTGAGCAGTTCTTC
CASSLKTYWTSSEQFF
>TRBV11-3|-|TRBD1|TRBJ2-7
TGTGCCAGCAGCTGGGACAGGGGGGCCTACGAGCAGTACTTC
CASSWDRGAYEQYF
>TRBV9|-|TRBD1|TRBJ1-2
TGTGCCAGCAGCCCAGACCCGGGACAGGGGGGCGATGGCTACACCTTC
CASSPDPGQGGDGYTF
>TRBV5-1|-|-|TRBJ2-7
TGCGCCAGCAGCTTGGTGGGGGGTGGTTACGAGCAGTACTTC
CASSLVGGGYEQYF
>TRBV9|once|-|TRBJ2-6
TGTGCCAGCAGCGCACCCCTACAGGGCTCTGGGGCCAACGTCCTGACTTTC
CASSAPLQGSGANVLTF
>TRBV5-1|-|TRBD1|TRBJ2-4
TGCGCCAGCAGCTTGGCAGGGGGAAGCAAAAACATTCAGTACTTC
CASSLAGGSKNIQYF
>TRBV7-2|-|-|TRBJ1-5
TGTGCCAGCAGCTTAGCAGGACATTTCAATCAGCCCCAGCATTTT
CASSLAGHFNQPQHF
>TRBV30|-|TRBD1|TRBJ1-4
TGTGCCTGGGCCGACAGGGATCGCTTGTTTTTT
CAWADRDRLFF
>TRBV5-1|-|-|TRBJ2-7
TGCGCCAGCAGCCCACTCGGGGAGTACGAGCAGTACTTC
CASSPLGEYEQYF
>TRBV7-2|-|TRBD2|TRBJ2-7
TGTGCCAGCAGCTTTGACCTAGCGGGTAACTACGAGCAGTACTTC
CASSFDLAGNYEQYF
>TRBV19|once|-|TRBJ2-6
TGTGCCAGTAGTATGGACTCCTACTCTGGGGCCAACGTCCTGACTTTC
CASSMDSYSGANVLTF
>TRBV4-1|-|TRBD1|TRBJ1-1
TGCGCCAGCAGCCAGCTGGGGACAGTCACTGAAGCTTTCTTT
CASSQLGTVTEAFF
>TRBV27|-|-|TRBJ1-3
TGTGCCTCTAGGGGGGGAAGCGTTGGAAACACCATATATTTT
CASRGGSVGNTIYF
>TRBV27|-|-|TRBJ1-5
TGTGCCAGCAGTGGAGGACAGCTGAATCAGCCCCAGCATTTT
CASSGGQLNQPQHF
>TRBV9|once|TRBD2|TRBJ2-2
TGTGCCAGCAGCACCCGACTAGCGGGGGGAACCGGGGAGCTGTTTTTT
CASSTRLAGGTGELFF
>TRBV18|-|-|TRBJ2-7
TGTGCCAGCTCACCATCGGCAGGGGCCTACGAGCAGTACTTC
CASSPSAGAYEQYF
>TRBV29-1|-|TRBD1|TRBJ1-1
TGCAGCGTTGACGACAGGGGGCGAGGGTCCCCTGAAGCTTTCTTT
CSVDDRGRGSPEAFF
>TRBV14|-|-|TRBJ2-7
TGTGCCAGCAGCCAAGAGGCCCAGACCTACGAGCAGTACTTC
CASSQEAQTYEQYF
>TRBV27|-|-|TRBJ1-3
TGTGCCAGCAGTTTATCAGGGGTCGGAAACACCATATATTTT
CASSLSGVGNTIYF
>TRBV19|-|-|TRBJ1-5
TGTGCCAGTAATGGCGACAATACCTATCAGCCCCAGCATTTT
CASNGDNTYQPQHF
>TRBV6-4|-|TRBD1|TRBJ1-2
TGTGCCAGCAGACAGGGGTGCTATGGCTACACCTTC
CASRQGCYGYTF
>TRBV9|few|-|TRBJ2-2
TGTGCCAGCAGCCCGCAGCATCGGGGGACCGGGGAGCTGTTTTTT
CASSPQHRGTGELFF
>TRBV6-1|-|TRBD1|TRBJ1-2
TGTGCCAGCAGTGAAGCGCAGGGGGCTACCTATGGCTACACCTTC
CASSEAQGATYGYTF
>TRBV27|-|-|TRBJ2-3
TGTGCCAGCAGTTTGGACAGCTTCACAGATACGCAGTATTTT
CASSLDSFTDTQYF
>TRBV5-4|-|TRBD2|TRBJ2-1
TGTGCCAGCAGCTTCCCTAGCGGGGGTAATGAGCAGTTCTTC
CASSFPSGGNEQFF
>TRBV7-2|-|TRBD2|TRBJ2-5
TGTGCCAGCAGCTCTTCAGCGGGGGGAGGGGAGACCCAGTACTTC
CASSSSAGGGETQYF
>TRBV19|-|TRBD1|TRBJ2-7
TGTGCCAGTAGTATAGATGGGACAGGTACCTACGAGCAGTACTTC
CASSIDGTGTYEQYF
>TRBV6-4|-|TRBD1|TRBJ1-1
TGTGCCAGCAAACTGACAGGGAATATGAACACTGAAGCTTTCTTT
CASKLTGNMNTEAFF
>TRBV12-5|-|-|TRBJ2-2
TGTGCTAGTGGTTCACAGGGAATCGGGGAGCTGTTTTTT
CASGSQGIGELFF
>TRBV3-1/TRBV3-2|few|-|TRBJ2-3
TGTGCCAGCAGCCCCGGAGGGGCAGGGAGGACAGATACGCAGTATTTT
CASSPGGAGRTDTQYF
>TRBV7-9|-|TRBD1|TRBJ1-5
TGTGCCAGCAGCTCCGGACAGGCTTACAGCAATCAGCCCCAGCATTTT
CASSSGQAYSNQPQHF
>TRBV7-9|-|-|TRBJ2-3
TGTGCCAGCAGCTGGCTGTTAACAGATACGCAGTATTTT
CASSWLLTDTQYF
>TRBV10-3|-|-|TRBJ2-4
TGTGCCATCAGTGACACGGGAAGGGGGGCCAAAAACATTCAGTACTTC
CAISDTGRGAKNIQYF
>TRBV19|-|TRBD1|TRBJ2-3
TGTGCCAGTAGCCGGACAGGGCCCGGAGATACGCAGTATTTT
CASSRTGPGDTQYF
>TRBV7-9|few|-|TRBJ2-1
TGTGCCAGCAGCCCCCAGGGGAGCTCCTACAATGAGCAGTTCTTC
CASSPQGSSYNEQFF
>TRBV7-2|-|TRBD1|TRBJ1-4
TGTGCCAGCAGCTCCACAGGGGCTACTAATGAAAAACTGTTTTTT
CASSSTGATNEKLFF